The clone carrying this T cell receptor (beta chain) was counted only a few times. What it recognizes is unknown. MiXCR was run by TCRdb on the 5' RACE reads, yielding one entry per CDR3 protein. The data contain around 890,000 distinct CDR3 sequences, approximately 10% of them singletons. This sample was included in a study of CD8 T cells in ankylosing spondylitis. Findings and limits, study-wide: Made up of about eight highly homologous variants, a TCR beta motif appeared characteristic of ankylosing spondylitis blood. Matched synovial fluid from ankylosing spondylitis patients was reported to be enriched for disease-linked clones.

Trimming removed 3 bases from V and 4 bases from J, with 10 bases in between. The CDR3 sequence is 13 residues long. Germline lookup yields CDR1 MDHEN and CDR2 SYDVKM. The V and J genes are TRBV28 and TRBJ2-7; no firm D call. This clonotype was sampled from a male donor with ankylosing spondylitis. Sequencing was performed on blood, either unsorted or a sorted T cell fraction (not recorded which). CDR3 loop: CASSFPARYEQYF. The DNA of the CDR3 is TGTGCCAGCAGTTTCCCCGCTAGATACGAGCAGTACTTC.